The source of this TCR beta chain is a study of blood T cell repertoires in COVID-19 (dated by TCRdb to 2018 to 2020). Looking at the study overall: Collaborator samples came from the United States, Italy and Spain and covered acute and convalescent phases of COVID-19. The material from the prospective study consisted of cDNA or gDNA derived from T cells, B-cell-depleted T cells, or PBMCs. Deeply sampled blood TCRbeta repertoires from subjects exposed to, actively infected with, or recovered from COVID-19 were included in the dataset. The repertoires were released in a freely available public database meant as a resource for research on the immune response to SARS-CoV-2. The samples were drawn from two sources: the first 160 participants of the ongoing ImmuneRACE study, and 1,200 or so subjects contributed by 6 global collaborators. Sample metadata almost always included a de-identified subject ID, COVID-19 status, age in years and sex. HLA class I and class II types, where available, came from metadata supplied by the sample provider rather than from assay-based typing.

Reading from cysteine to phenylalanine, the CDR3 counts 12 amino acids. This entry keeps only the CDR3 DNA: 36 bases, framed from base 1. The germline V gene supplies CDR1 SGHAT and CDR2 FQNNGV. V is cut by 6 bases and J by 2 bases, and the space between the germline ends is 7 bases. One collaborating source in Seattle enrolled patients while the patients were actively infected and followed the patients over time throughout the course of disease. The collaborating institutions used their own protocols to collect whole blood in K2EDTA tubes. Collaborator samples were shipped for TCRbeta analysis as frozen whole blood, isolated PBMCs, or DNA extracted from either sample type. Comment on this clone: What this receptor recognizes is not known. The sample holds no much larger clone one base away, and base qualities are not on file.

TCRbeta CDR3 regions were amplified from genomic DNA using the immunoSEQ Assay, a bias-controlled multiplex PCR. As for the original processing: The number of nucleated cells in each sample was estimated from the amplification of reference gene primers within the assay. Sequence reads were collapsed and filtered to measure the absolute abundance of every unique TCRbeta CDR3 rearrangement. For each sample, productive Simpson clonality was calculated as the square root of Simpson's diversity index over productive rearrangements. This is the immuneACCESS table as TCRdb keeps it, with only in-frame sequences that have V and J called. A part of the clones is gone; compared with another copy, unresolved V genes explain less than half, and the rest is unexplained. The DNA gave D and trimming, while V, J and clone size come from that table. For this sample the table gives about 340,000 clones, of which roughly 90% were detected only once. Of the sample, 5.5% to 7.5% is held by the ten largest clones.

What the research found in general, with its limitations: The quantity of clinical and demographic metadata differed by source and by participant and was supplied without curation.

The sequence was obtained from a woman in her 70s with COVID-19, enrolled during active disease. The sequenced sample was peripheral blood. The chain was built from TRBV11-2 and TRBJ1-2; no confident D gene assignment can be made. CDR3 sequence: CASRQINYGYTF. The sequenced DNA: TGTGCCAGCAGGCAGATAAACTATGGCTACACCTTC.